This T cell receptor beta chain came from a study of blood T cell repertoires in COVID-19. For the study at large: COVID-19 samples collected from the United States, Italy and Spain covered acute and convalescent phases. PBMCs, B-cell-depleted T cells, or T cells provided the cDNA or gDNA that made up the material.

The V gene lost 6 bases and the J gene lost 0 bases, with 15 bases spanning the gap. Looked up from germline, CDR1 is LGHDT and CDR2 is YNNKEL (reference sequence). The CDR3 is made up of 16 amino acids. Authors' processing steps: How many nucleated cells were present was estimated from reference gene primer amplification. The assay was immunoSEQ multiplex PCR, and TCRdb's table has in-frame clones only and misses some. V, J and clone size reflect that table, while D and trimming were determined from the DNA. Of 140,000 to 150,000 clones in the sample, around 88% were seen once. The rearrangement links TRBV3-1 (or the pseudogene TRBV3-2) to TRBJ2-4; perhaps TRBD1 as D (5 bases). This receptor was identified in a man aged 55-75 years with active or convalescent COVID-19. The sequenced sample consisted of peripheral blood. CDR3 coding DNA: TGTGCCAGCAGGCCGCAGGGTGGGCTAGCCAAAAACATTCAGTACTTC. Amino acids: CASRPQGGLAKNIQYF.